This TCR beta chain was identified during a study of blood T cell repertoires in COVID-19. Looking at the study overall: Sites in the United States, Italy and Spain provided acute and convalescent COVID-19 samples. From T cells, B-cell-depleted T cells, or PBMCs came the material, which was cDNA or gDNA.

Original methodology: Amplification of reference gene primers was used by the study to estimate nucleated cell counts. Using immunoSEQ multiplex PCR, the repertoire was profiled, and TCRdb retains in-frame clones only, with some absent. D and trimming were read from the DNA, whereas the V and J calls and clone size are those reported in that table. The sample comprises 250,000 to 300,000 clones, 89% of which are singletons, and 0.94% rests with the top ten. V was pared by 6 bases and J by 5 bases, with 17 bases between. The length of the CDR3 is 14 residues. Germline CDR1 MNHEY, CDR2 SVGAGI. This chain links TRBV6-5 with TRBJ2-7; a weak D match, TRBD1 (6 bases). The specimen was peripheral blood. The sequence derives from a woman in her forties who had recovered from COVID-19. The CDR3 sequence: CASSPKQGMDEQYF. DNA of the CDR3: TGTGCCAGCAGCCCCAAACAGGGTATGGACGAGCAGTACTTC.